Below are 13 T cell receptor beta chains sequenced from a single sample in a study of regulatory T cells in long-lasting Graves disease. The TCR beta library used iRepertoire HTBI primers with Arm-PCR amplification of CDR3. MiXCR, run by TCRdb on the multiplex PCR reads, gives a single entry per CDR3 protein. The sample carries 310,000 or so distinct CDR3 sequences, 15% to 20% recorded once. As to time point: persistent/refractory GD, antithyroid drugs over 5 years with positive TRAb. PBMC-derived RNA was used for the TCR library. The sample in question was peripheral blood mononuclear cells (PBMCs), obtained when the disease was refractory, from a patient treated with antithyroid drugs. The receptors shown here come from a female donor with Graves disease.

This clonotype showed up many times. The CDR3 reads CATSRGNVGPQETQYF. The CDR3 nucleotides read TGTGCCACCAGCAGAGGAAATGTGGGCCCCCAAGAGACCCAGTACTTC. V usage is TRBV15 and J usage is TRBJ2-5, with D unresolved. V was trimmed by 1 base and J by 1 base, leaving 13 bases between them. This CDR3 has 16 residues. Per the germline V gene, CDR1 is LNHNV and CDR2 is YYDKDF (reference sequence). The variable domain in full, completed from reference TRBV15 and TRBJ2-5, reads DAMVIQNPRYQVTQFGKPVTLSCSQTLNHNVMYWYQQKSSQAPKLLFHYYDKDFNNEADTPDNFQSRRPNTSFCFLDIRSPGLGDTAMYLCATSRGNVGPQETQYFGPGTRLLVL.

The J gene is TRBJ2-1, the V gene TRBV24-1, with a tentative D call TRBD2 (7 bases). This CDR3 has 14 amino acids. The V end lost 6 bases, the J end lost 5 bases, and 13 bases lay between the germline ends. The V gene's germline CDR1 is KGHDR and CDR2 SFDVKD. The chain's CDR3 is CATSRGGVDNEQFF. Written as DNA, the CDR3 is TGTGCCACCAGTCGCGGGGGCGTGGACAATGAGCAGTTCTTC.

This clonotype was detected ten times or more. The chain carries TRBV15 and TRBJ2-5, with 14 bases that match TRBD2. The CDR3 is 16 residues long. Germline V gene sequence: CDR1 LNHNV, CDR2 YYDKDF (reference sequence). Unmatched junction bases numbered 4, after V lost 4 bases and J lost 3 bases. CDR3 loop: CATSIPGLAGEETQYF. CDR3 coding DNA: TGTGCCACCAGCATCCCGGGACTAGCGGGAGAAGAGACCCAGTACTTC.

The chain has TRBV20-1 and TRBJ1-4; no clear D. CDR1 is DFQATT and CDR2 is SNEGSKA in the germline V gene (reference sequence). V was trimmed by 3 bases and J by 6 bases, leaving 14 bases between them. This CDR3 spans 14 amino acids. In DNA, the CDR3 is TGCAGTGCTAGTCCCGGGCAGCTCTATGAAAAACTGTTTTTT. Encoded protein: CSASPGQLYEKLFF.

This sequence joins TRBV25-1 and TRBJ2-5; D gene uncertain. CDR1 MGHDK and CDR2 SYGVNS come from the germline V gene. The CDR3 contains 14 residues. Trimming cost V 7 bases and J 7 bases, with 19 bases left between them. CDR3 DNA: TGTGCCAGCACCCTGGTGGGTTCGGACGGGACCCAGTACTTC. The encoded protein is CASTLVGSDGTQYF.

This chain links TRBV7-9 with TRBJ2-7; 7 positions match TRBD2. Germline values: CDR1 SEHNR, CDR2 FQNEAQ (reference sequence). V shed 1 base, J shed 3 bases, and the junction held 9 bases outside the gene matches. The CDR3 is 16 amino acids. The CDR3 protein is CASSLGFGGVGYEQYF. The CDR3 region has the DNA TGTGCCAGCAGCTTAGGCTTTGGGGGGGTCGGCTACGAGCAGTACTTC.

In this sample, this clonotype turned up a few times. The chain couples TRBV5-1 to TRBJ1-4, with D unresolved. The length of the CDR3 is 13 residues. V was clipped by 1 base and J by 8 bases, with 9 bases between them. Per the germline V gene, CDR1 is SGHRS and CDR2 is YFSETQ. CDR3 bases: TGCGCCAGCAGCTTGTTCGGGGAGGAAAAACTGTTTTTT. It specifies CASSLFGEEKLFF.

The rearrangement uses TRBV7-8 and TRBJ2-7; D may match TRBD1 or TRBD2 (5 bases each). In germline, CDR1 is SGHVS, CDR2 FQNEAQ. The CDR3 has 15 amino acids. V was pared by 4 bases and J by 4 bases, with 17 bases between. CDR3 protein: CASSSSGAGPYEQYF. DNA for the CDR3: TGTGCCAGCAGCTCCTCCGGGGCGGGTCCTTACGAGCAGTACTTC. Drawing the rest from reference TRBV7-8 and TRBJ2-7, the complete variable domain is GAGVSQSPRYKVAKRGQDVALRCDPISGHVSLFWYQQALGQGPEFLTYFQNEAQLDKSGLPSDRFFAERPEGSVSTLKIQRTQQEDSAVYLCASSSSGAGPYEQYFGPGTRLTVT.

A few counts support this clonotype. A much larger clone is a single base away; this may be a read error. The chain links TRBV11-2 to TRBJ1-2, with TRBD1 matching over 8 bases. The CDR3 length is 16 residues. CDR1 and CDR2 from the germline V gene are SGHAT and FQNNGV. Losses at the gene ends were 5 bases for V and 6 bases for J; bases not matched to a gene: 14. CDR3 amino acids: CASSPHGTGARDGYTF. The CDR3 region has the DNA TGTGCCAGCAGCCCCCACGGGACAGGCGCCCGGGATGGCTACACCTTC.

With regard to this clonotype: Possible read error: a much larger clone is one base away. The V call is TRBV6-5, the J call TRBJ1-2; D perhaps matches TRBD1 (5 bases). Trimming removed 0 bases at V and 9 bases at J, with 14 bases between. This CDR3 has 14 residues. The germline gives CDR1 MNHEY, CDR2 SVGAGI. The CDR3 DNA follows: TGTGCCAGCAGTTACTCGGCGGGGGTCGGTAGCTACACCTTC. This encodes CASSYSAGVGSYTF.

In this sample, this clonotype turned up a few times. The chain carries TRBV4-1 and TRBJ2-5; weak D call: TRBD2 (6 bases). Germline V gene sequence: CDR1 MGHRA, CDR2 YSYEKL. The CDR3 contains 15 residues. The germline V and J ends were trimmed by 2 bases and 6 bases, with 16 bases remaining between them. CDR3 sequence reads: CASSQPRDSQKTQYF. CDR3 DNA: TGCGCCAGCAGCCAACCTCGGGACTCCCAGAAGACCCAGTACTTC.

This clonotype came up many times. The V gene is TRBV12-3 or TRBV12-4, the J gene TRBJ2-5, with D possibly being TRBD2 (6 bases). CDR3 length: 13 residues. Trimming cost V 7 bases and J 0 bases, with 9 bases left between them. The CDR3 DNA reads as TGTGCCAGCACCTGGGACTACCAAGAGACCCAGTACTTC. As protein: CASTWDYQETQYF.

The table lists this clonotype with many counts. The chain couples TRBV10-3 to TRBJ2-5, with 12 bases matching TRBD2. CDR1 and CDR2 from the germline V gene are ENHRY and SYGVKD. The CDR3 is 15 amino acids. V lost 5 bases and J lost 2; bases outside the gene matches: 3. The CDR3 coding sequence is TGTGCCATCAGTCTGACTAGCGGGAGACAAGAGACCCAGTACTTC. It encodes CAISLTSGRQETQYF.